The next 6 T cell receptor beta chains were all read from a single sample in a study of T-cell reconstitution after alpha-beta-depleted transplantation in children. The library targeted TCRbeta and was prepared with unique molecular identifiers. One entry per CDR3 protein results from TCRdb running MiXCR on the PCR reads. The data hold hundreds of thousands of distinct CDR3 sequences, with approximately 30% observed a single time. The specimen was PBMCs from the stem cell graft donor, collected from the stem cell graft. The receptors shown here come from a human donor who donated a stem cell graft to a child with aplastic anemia.

This clonotype was counted between two and nine times. The rearrangement links TRBV9 to TRBJ2-2; 10 bases are a match to TRBD1. Germline lookup yields CDR1 SGDLS and CDR2 YYNGEE. Trimming removed 4 bases from V and 2 bases from J; junction bases left unmatched: 11. CDR3 length: 18 amino acids. The CDR3: CASSPFTGTGDNTGELFF. Written as DNA, the CDR3 is TGTGCCAGCAGCCCCTTCACGGGGACAGGGGATAACACCGGGGAGCTGTTTTTT.

The chain has TRBV20-1 and TRBJ1-3; TRBD1 aligns across 7 bases. This CDR3 has 13 residues. In germline, CDR1 is DFQATT, CDR2 SNEGSKA (reference sequence). With 8 bases clipped from V and 4 bases from J, the junction kept 8 bases outside the gene matches. CDR3 DNA: TGCAGTACCCGACAGGGTCCCGGAAACACCATATATTTT. This codes for CSTRQGPGNTIYF.

This clonotype occurred a few times. The chain carries TRBV12-3 or TRBV12-4 and TRBJ2-7; 15 bases map to TRBD2. J was trimmed by 7 bases and V by 3 bases; bases with no gene match: 7. This CDR3 contains 16 residues. This CDR3 reads CASSFGLAGGLGEQYF. The CDR3, as DNA: TGTGCCAGCAGTTTCGGACTAGCGGGAGGGCTTGGAGAGCAGTACTTC.

This clonotype was seen a few times. The chain couples TRBV7-2 to TRBJ2-2, with TRBD1 matching over 7 bases. The CDR3 contains 16 residues. Trimming took 2 bases from V and 1 from J; bases not matched to a gene: 4. Germline-derived CDR1 and CDR2 are SGHTA and FQGNSA. As DNA, the CDR3 is TGTGCCAGCAGCTTACTCCGGGACAGGAACACCGGGGAGCTGTTTTTT. Encoded protein: CASSLLRDRNTGELFF. Complete variable domain (other parts from reference TRBV7-2 and TRBJ2-2): GAGVSQSPSNKVTEKGKDVELRCDPISGHTALYWYRQSLGQGLEFLIYFQGNSAPDKSGLPSDRFSAERTGGSVSTLTIQRTQQEDSAVYLCASSLLRDRNTGELFFGEGSRLTVL.

V usage is TRBV5-1 and J usage is TRBJ2-1; TRBD2 agrees at 11 bases. Trimming at V came to 4 bases and at J to 5 bases, leaving 11 bases not matched to a gene. The CDR3 loop spans 17 amino acids. Germline V gene sequence: CDR1 SGHRS, CDR2 YFSETQ. Here the CDR3 reads CASSLPRTSGQNNEQFF. The DNA of the CDR3 is TGCGCCAGCAGCCTACCTCGGACTAGCGGGCAAAACAATGAGCAGTTCTTC. The full variable domain, its missing parts supplied by reference TRBV5-1 and TRBJ2-1, is KAGVTQTPRYLIKTRGQQVTLSCSPISGHRSVSWYQQTPGQGLQFLFEYFSETQRNKGNFPGRFSGRQFSNSRSEMNVSTLELGDSALYLCASSLPRTSGQNNEQFFGPGTRLTVL.

This clonotype was counted a single time. The DNA for the CDR3 is TGTGCCAGCAGCTACAGAGGGACACCGGGAGGCGATGAGCAGTTCTTC. This gives the protein CASSYRGTPGGDEQFF. The V gene is TRBV7-2, the J gene TRBJ2-1, with a weak D call TRBD2 (7 bases). This CDR3 has 16 residues. With 4 bases removed from V and 8 bases from J, the gap between germline ends came to 21 bases. The germline V gene encodes CDR1 SGHTA and CDR2 FQGNSA.